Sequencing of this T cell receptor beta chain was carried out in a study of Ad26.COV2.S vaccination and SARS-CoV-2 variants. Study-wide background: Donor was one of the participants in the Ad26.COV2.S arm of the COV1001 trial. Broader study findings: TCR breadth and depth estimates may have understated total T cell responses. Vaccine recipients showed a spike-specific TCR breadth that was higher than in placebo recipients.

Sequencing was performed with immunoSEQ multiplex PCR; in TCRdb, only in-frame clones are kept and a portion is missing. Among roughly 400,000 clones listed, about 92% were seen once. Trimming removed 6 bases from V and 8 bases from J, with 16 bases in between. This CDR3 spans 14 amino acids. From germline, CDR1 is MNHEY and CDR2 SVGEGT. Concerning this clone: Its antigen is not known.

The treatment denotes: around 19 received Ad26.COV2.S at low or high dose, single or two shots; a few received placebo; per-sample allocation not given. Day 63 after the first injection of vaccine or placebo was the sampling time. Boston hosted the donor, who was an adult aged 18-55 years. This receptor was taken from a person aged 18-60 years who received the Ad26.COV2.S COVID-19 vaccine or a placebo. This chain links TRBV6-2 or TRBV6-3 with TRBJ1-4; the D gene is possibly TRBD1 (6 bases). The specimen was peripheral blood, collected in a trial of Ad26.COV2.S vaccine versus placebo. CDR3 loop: CASSHGGLGEKLFF. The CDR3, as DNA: TGTGCCAGCAGCCACGGGGGGCTCGGGGAAAAACTGTTTTTT.